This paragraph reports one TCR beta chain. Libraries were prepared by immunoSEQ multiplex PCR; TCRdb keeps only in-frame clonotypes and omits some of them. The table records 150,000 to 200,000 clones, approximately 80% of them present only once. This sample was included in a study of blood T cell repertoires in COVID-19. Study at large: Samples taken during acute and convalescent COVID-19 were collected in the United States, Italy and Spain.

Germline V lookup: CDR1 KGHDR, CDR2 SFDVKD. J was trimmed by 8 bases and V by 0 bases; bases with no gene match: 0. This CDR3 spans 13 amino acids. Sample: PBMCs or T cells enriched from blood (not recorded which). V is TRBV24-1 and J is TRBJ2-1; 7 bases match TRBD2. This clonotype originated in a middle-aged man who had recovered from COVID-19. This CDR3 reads CATSDLGGDEQFF. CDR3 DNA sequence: TGTGCCACCAGTGATTTGGGGGGGGATGAGCAGTTCTTC.